The entry below gives a single TCR beta chain sequence along with its context. The data belong to a study of blood T cell repertoires in COVID-19. Germline V CDR1 and CDR2: SEHNR, FQNEAQ (reference sequence). CDR3 length equals 16 residues. Trimming took off 6 bases at V and 5 bases at J, with 19 bases between the two ends. This table comes from immunoSEQ multiplex PCR, and its TCRdb copy is limited to in-frame clones, with some not included. Found here are some 80,000 clones, 80% to 90% of them singletons; the top ten hold approximately 11%. This chain connects TRBV7-9 to TRBJ2-2, with D perhaps matching TRBD2 (5 bases). This receptor was taken from a man aged 60 to 69 with COVID-19, enrolled during active disease. The sample consisted of peripheral blood. The CDR3 reads CASSPPHGVGTGELFF. The CDR3 DNA reads TGTGCCAGCAGTCCCCCCCACGGGGTTGGGACCGGGGAGCTGTTTTTT.